This T cell receptor (beta chain) emerged from a study of CXCR3-negative and CXCR3-positive naive CD8 T cells. Overall study results and limits: Across naive subsets, surface CD5 expression was comparable, and TCR strength was inferred from properties of the TRB CDR3. Most assays used freshly isolated PBMCs, as cryopreservation partially reduced CXCR3. The study found more hydrophobic TRB CDR3s in CXCR3-positive naive cells than in CXCR3-negative naive cells. Within a donor, both naive subsets shared TRBV-TRBJ usage, unlike memory cells.

cDNA libraries for TRB were generated by 5' RACE incorporating UMI labels. From its re-call of the 5' RACE reads, TCRdb lists each CDR3 protein once, without DNA. Its table records 100,000 or so distinct CDR3 sequences. A CD45RO-CCR7+CD27+CD95- phenotype identified naive CD8+ T cells. Points on this clonotype: Its antigen is unidentified.

The germline CDR1 and CDR2 sequences are SGHKS and YYEKEE (reference sequence). There are 15 residues in the CDR3. The source is a human donor in good health. Some clones in this sample may be carry-over from other donors' samples. This chain links TRBV5-5 with TRBJ1-1; TCRdb selects TRBD1, and the lack of DNA leaves this call unchecked. What was sequenced was naive CXCR3+ CD8+ T cells from blood. Subset described: CD45RO-CCR7+CD27+CD95- naive CD8+ T cells expressing CXCR3 (TNR3+). The CDR3 spells CASSSDRVTNTEAFF. Based on the CDR3 plus reference TRBV5-5 and TRBJ1-1, the full variable domain is DAGVTQSPTHLIKTRGQQVTLRCSPISGHKSVSWYQQVLGQGPQFIFQYYEKEERGRGNFPDRFSARQFPNYSSELNVNALLLGDSALYLCASSSDRVTNTEAFFGQGTRLTVV.